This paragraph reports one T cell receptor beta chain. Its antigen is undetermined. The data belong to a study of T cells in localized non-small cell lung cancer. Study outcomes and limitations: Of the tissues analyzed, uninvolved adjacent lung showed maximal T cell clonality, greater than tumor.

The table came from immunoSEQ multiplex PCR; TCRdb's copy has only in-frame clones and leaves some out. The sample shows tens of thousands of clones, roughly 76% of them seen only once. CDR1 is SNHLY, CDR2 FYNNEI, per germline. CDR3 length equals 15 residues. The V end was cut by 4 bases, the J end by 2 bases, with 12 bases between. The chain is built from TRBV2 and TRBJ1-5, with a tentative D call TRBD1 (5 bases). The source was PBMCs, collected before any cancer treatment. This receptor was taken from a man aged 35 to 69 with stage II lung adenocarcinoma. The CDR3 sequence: CASSGPGLRNQPQHF. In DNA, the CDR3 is TGTGCCAGCAGTGGCCCAGGGTTGCGCAATCAGCCCCAGCATTTT.